This T cell receptor beta chain derives from a study of T cell repertoires in cytomegalovirus infection. Comments on this clonotype: Its target is unknown.

Overall study results and limits: It was HLA-C-restricted CMV-specific TCR beta clonotypes that dominated the response ex vivo.

Each CDR3 protein gets one entry after TCRdb re-called the reads with MiXCR. Of approximately 1,000,000 distinct CDR3 sequences listed, about a third were seen once; the top ten hold 13%. The CDR3 length is 12 residues. Per germline, CDR1 SGHVS and CDR2 FNYEAQ. Trimming removed 2 bases at V and 9 bases at J, with 10 bases between. The sequence was obtained from a human donor in good health (CMV status not recorded). Some clones in this sample may be carry-over from other donors' samples. This rearrangement joins TRBV7-6 to TRBJ1-1; D may be TRBD1 (6 bases). The material sequenced was cultured CD8+ T cells from PBMCs, taken from culture after CMV antigen stimulation. In nucleotides, the CDR3 is TGTGCCAGCAGCTTACTAGGACAGAAAGCTTTCTTT. This sequence encodes CASSLLGQKAFF.